The rows below give T cell receptor beta chains drawn from one sample of a study of T cell repertoires in cytomegalovirus infection. MiXCR was run by TCRdb on the reads, yielding one entry per CDR3 protein. Here the sample spans 200,000 to 300,000 distinct CDR3 sequences, about 12% being singletons. The source material was PBMCs. The receptors stem from a human donor in good health (CMV status not recorded). Some clones in this sample may be carry-over from other donors' samples. Both conserved end residues are part of each CDR3.

v_gene	CDR3aa
TRBV27	CASSLRQGHSPLHF
TRBV20-1	CSASSLHRTGKEQFF
TRBV28	CASRQGGVDSYEQYF
TRBV27	CASSLSRASGLFF
TRBV14	CASSLFGTSGSTDTQYF
TRBV6-2/TRBV6-3	CASSPGTGFHEQFF
TRBV28	CASSSNPVDEKLFF
TRBV28	CASSPRLLGRRRTPLGEQFF
TRBV18	CASSPPVDRGETEAFF
TRBV19	CASSLRQNGETQYF
TRBV7-3	CASSFDGYSYEQYF
TRBV28	CASRTLAGAHEQYF
TRBV12-3/TRBV12-4	CASSLQGRPYEQYF
TRBV6-2/TRBV6-3	CATTSVYEQYF
TRBV5-4	CASSWTATDTQYF
TRBV7-9	CASSSDRDRYEQYF
TRBV7-3	CASSLNGGAANEQFF
TRBV6-6	CASSFQTSGRTGNIQYF
TRBV28	CASSLRGMEETQYF
TRBV5-1	CASSPPHNEQFF
TRBV20-1	CSAPPRGGSQETQYF
TRBV10-3	CATSSWDSLNYGYTF
TRBV12-3/TRBV12-4	CASSSGTRVYEQYF
TRBV11-2	CASSYRLAGGKDTQYF
TRBV5-4	CASRLLAGREFF
TRBV7-2	CASSLDRGEHQPQHF
TRBV28	CASSSGTSGVSTDTQYF
TRBV28	CASSGGVGFGTNTEAFF
TRBV25-1	CASTNQVGQQYF
TRBV7-2	CASSASRGANTGELFF
TRBV7-2	CASSLAQGGASYEQYF
TRBV7-2	CASSLQGEETQYF
TRBV6-6	CASSRAVDYSYNEQFF
TRBV7-2	CASSLRKLNTEAFF
TRBV6-5	CASSLLGRGPTSYEQYF
TRBV27	CASRRDRGVYNEQFF
TRBV7-9	CASSLVPKWSEQFF
TRBV5-5	CASRSGLSGSYNEQFF
TRBV29-1	CSVETFMNTEAFF
TRBV11-3	CAGGRDHNEQFF
TRBV11-2	CASSDRHEGRFSTDTQYF
TRBV15	CATSKRDLYQPQHF
TRBV18	CASSPTQGQMNTEAFF
TRBV28	CASRAVYEQYF
TRBV7-7	CASSLKSSGNTGELFF
TRBV7-2	CASSLGPTLSAEAFF
TRBV5-4	CASSRSEKTGGGYGYTF
TRBV5-1	CASSLMLGREETQYF
TRBV24-1	CATSEGGPSYNEQFF
TRBV7-2	CASSPQGGQGETQYF
TRBV6-1	CASSDDRGYQPQHF
TRBV7-2	CASSLAASGAPYEQYF
TRBV29-1	CSVDGQGMDEQFF
TRBV7-2	CASSRGNYNEQFF
TRBV3-1	CASSLARFSGNTIYF